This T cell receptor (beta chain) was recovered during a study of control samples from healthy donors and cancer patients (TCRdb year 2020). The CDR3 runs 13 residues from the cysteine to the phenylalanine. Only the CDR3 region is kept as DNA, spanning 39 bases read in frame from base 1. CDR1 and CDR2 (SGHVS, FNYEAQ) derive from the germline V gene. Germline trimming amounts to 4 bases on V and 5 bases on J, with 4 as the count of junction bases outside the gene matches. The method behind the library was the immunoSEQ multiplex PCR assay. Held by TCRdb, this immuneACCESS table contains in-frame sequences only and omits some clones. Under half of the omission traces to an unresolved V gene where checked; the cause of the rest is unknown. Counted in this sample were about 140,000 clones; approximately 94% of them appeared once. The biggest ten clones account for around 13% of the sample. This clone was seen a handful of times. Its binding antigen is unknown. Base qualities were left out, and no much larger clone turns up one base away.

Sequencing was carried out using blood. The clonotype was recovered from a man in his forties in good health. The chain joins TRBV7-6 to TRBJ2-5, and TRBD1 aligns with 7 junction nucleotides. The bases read TGTGCCAGCAGCTCAGACAGGGAGGAGACCCAGTACTTC. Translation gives CASSSDREETQYF.